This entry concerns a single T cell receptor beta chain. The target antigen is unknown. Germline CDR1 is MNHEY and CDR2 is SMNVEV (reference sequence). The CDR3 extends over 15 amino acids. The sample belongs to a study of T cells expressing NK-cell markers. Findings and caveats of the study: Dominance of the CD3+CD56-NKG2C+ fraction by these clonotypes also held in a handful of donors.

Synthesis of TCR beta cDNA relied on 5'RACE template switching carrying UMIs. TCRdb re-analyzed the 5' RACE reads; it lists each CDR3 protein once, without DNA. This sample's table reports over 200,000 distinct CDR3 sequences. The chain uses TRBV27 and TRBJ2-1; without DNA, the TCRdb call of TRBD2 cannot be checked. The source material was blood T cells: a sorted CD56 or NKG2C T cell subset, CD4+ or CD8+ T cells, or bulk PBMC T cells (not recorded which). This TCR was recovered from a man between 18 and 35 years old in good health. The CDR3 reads CASSLGVSGSIEQFF.